The clone carrying this T cell receptor beta chain was detected only once. The antigen is not known. Clones were sequenced by immunoSEQ multiplex PCR, and TCRdb holds only the in-frame ones, with some missing. The sample yields some 190,000 clones, 80% to 90% seen once. Germline V lookup: CDR1 SGDLS, CDR2 YYNGEE. CDR3 length: 16 residues. The V and J ends lost 6 bases and 3 bases respectively, with 18 bases between them. This specimen comes from a study of T cell responses to AZD1222 COVID-19 vaccine. Study-wide findings and caveats: With dominance at 160-218 and 743-854, vaccine-associated CD4 TCRs spanned spike.

The chain uses TRBV9 and TRBJ2-2; D tentatively fits TRBD1 or TRBD2 (5 bases each). The sequence came from an adult in good health. Sequences were derived from peripheral blood, sampled on day 0 of AZD1222 vaccination. Here the CDR3 reads CASKGKRGSDTGELFF. Written as DNA, the CDR3 is TGTGCCAGCAAGGGGAAACGGGGTTCGGACACCGGGGAGCTGTTTTTT.